This TCR beta chain stems from a study of T cell responses to AZD1222 COVID-19 vaccine. Study-wide results and limits: Donors in the cohort were predominantly white British and more often female, and clonal diversity was possibly underestimated. Spike-specific TCR repertoires showed rising breadth and depth after two AZD1222 doses. Epitopes outside B.1.351 and B.1.1.7 mutated regions reportedly drew nearly half of spike TCRs. Repertoire collection took place solely once the T cell response had peaked.

In germline, CDR1 is GTSNPN, CDR2 SVGIG (reference sequence). This CDR3 has 13 amino acids. Trimming removed 2 bases from V and 1 base from J, with 7 bases in between. Generated by immunoSEQ multiplex PCR, the TCRdb table keeps only in-frame clones and is missing some. The profile covers 96,000 or so clones, with about nine tenths appearing a single time and approximately 27% taken by the ten largest. As concerns this clone: The antigen is not known.

This specimen was peripheral blood, taken on day 0 of AZD1222 vaccination. This TCR derives from an adult in good health. The V gene is TRBV30, the J gene TRBJ2-3, with D perhaps TRBD1 or TRBD2 (5 bases each). CDR3 bases: TGTGCCTGGAGTAGGGACCGCACAGATACGCAGTATTTT. Protein product: CAWSRDRTDTQYF.